Listed here are 11 T cell receptor beta chains from one sample, sequenced in a study of T cell repertoires in cytomegalovirus infection. TCRdb reprocessed the reads with MiXCR, giving one entry per CDR3 protein. The profile shows about 600,000 distinct CDR3 sequences, less than 25% of them singletons. The sample comprised CD8+ T cells from PBMCs. The receptors come from a human donor in good health (CMV status not recorded). Some clones in this sample may be carry-over from other donors' samples.

The V and J genes are TRBV20-1 and TRBJ1-1; D unresolved. CDR1 is DFQATT, CDR2 SNEGSKA, per germline (reference sequence). Trimming took off 0 bases at V and 6 bases at J, with 2 bases between the two ends. The length of the CDR3 is 10 residues. CDR3 bases: TGCAGTGCTAGAGAAGCTGAAGCTTTCTTT. Protein product: CSAREAEAFF.

This clonotype was picked up many times. The chain couples TRBV7-2 to TRBJ2-1, with D tentatively TRBD1 (6 bases). The CDR3 loop spans 14 amino acids. CDR1 and CDR2 from the germline V gene are SGHTA and FQGNSA. With 4 bases removed from V and 8 bases from J, the gap between germline ends came to 15 bases. CDR3 loop: CASSWGQRVDEQFF. CDR3 bases: TGTGCCAGCAGCTGGGGACAAAGGGTCGATGAGCAGTTCTTC.

This clonotype was seen more than once but under ten times. The gene calls are TRBV7-6 and TRBJ1-1; 9 bases agree with TRBD1. V shed 6 bases and J 3 bases; nucleotides not matched to a gene: 5. The CDR3 loop spans 14 amino acids. Germline CDR1 is SGHVS and CDR2 is FNYEAQ. In nucleotides, the CDR3 is TGTGCCAGCAGACAGGGGGCTGGGGACACTGAAGCTTTCTTT. This encodes CASRQGAGDTEAFF.

This clonotype was counted between two and nine times. The chain recombines TRBV12-5 with TRBJ2-5; TRBD1 might be the D (6 bases). This CDR3 contains 13 residues. Deletions cut 7 bases from V and 2 bases from J, with 11 bases between. CDR1 is LGHNT, CDR2 FRNRAP, per germline. The CDR3 loop reads CASASDRQETQYF. Written as DNA, the CDR3 is TGTGCTAGTGCCTCGGACAGACAAGAGACCCAGTACTTC.

The genes are TRBV6-6 and TRBJ2-2, with 9 bases identical to TRBD1. This CDR3 has 18 residues. The V and J ends lost 5 bases and 3 bases, in that order; junction bases with no gene match: 13. CDR1 is MNHNY and CDR2 is SVGAGI in the germline V gene (reference sequence). DNA for the CDR3: TGTGCCAGCAGTGACCTTTTCCGGGACAGGGATTACACCGGGGAGCTGTTTTTT. Its protein product is CASSDLFRDRDYTGELFF.

The sample holds one count of this clonotype. A read error may be the cause here, since a much bigger clone is one base away. CDR3 sequence (DNA): TGTGCCAGCAGCTTAGTGTCACTAGCGGGGGTTGAGACCCAGTACTTC. Residues: CASSLVSLAGVETQYF. This chain connects TRBV7-2 to TRBJ2-5; 11 bases map to TRBD2. The J segment lost 5 bases and the V segment lost 1 base, leaving 6 bases of the junction unmatched. CDR3 length: 16 residues. Germline lookup yields CDR1 SGHTA and CDR2 FQGNSA.

Ten or more counts support this clonotype. The chain recombines TRBV19 with TRBJ2-2, with D unresolved. The CDR3 is 18 amino acids. The ends were cut back, 1 base at V and 1 base at J, with 16 bases in the middle. The germline gives CDR1 LNHDA, CDR2 SQIVND (reference sequence). In DNA form, the CDR3 reads TGTGCCAGTAGTATAGCCCTACTATATGGAGAGAACACCGGGGAGCTGTTTTTT. Translating gives CASSIALLYGENTGELFF. Full variable domain (remainder filled in from reference TRBV19 and TRBJ2-2): DGGITQSPKYLFRKEGQNVTLSCEQNLNHDAMYWYRQDPGQGLRLIYYSQIVNDFQKGDIAEGYSVSREKKESFPLTVTSAQKNPTAFYLCASSIALLYGENTGELFFGEGSRLTVL.

In its sample, this clonotype was seen a few times. V usage is TRBV27 and J usage is TRBJ2-7; a possible D gene is TRBD1 (6 bases). Deletions cut 9 bases from V and 5 bases from J, with 11 bases between. CDR3 length equals 11 residues. Germline lookup yields CDR1 MNHEY and CDR2 SMNVEV (reference sequence). Here the CDR3 reads CASQQGNEQYF. The CDR3 nucleotides read TGTGCCAGTCAACAGGGTAACGAGCAGTACTTC.

V and J are TRBV29-1 and TRBJ1-2, with D tentatively TRBD1 (5 bases). This CDR3 contains 10 residues. Germline values: CDR1 SQVTM, CDR2 ANQGSEA. Trimming removed 4 bases from V and 6 bases from J, with 6 bases in between. CDR3 sequence: CSVGGDGYTF. The CDR3 DNA reads TGCAGCGTTGGGGGGGATGGCTACACCTTC.

This clonotype was found a few times. The chain links TRBV4-3 to TRBJ2-2; 9 nucleotides line up with TRBD2. Germline V gene data show CDR1 as LGHNA and CDR2 as YSLEER. CDR3 size: 17 residues. Trimming removed 1 base from V and 0 bases from J; junction bases left unmatched: 3. The CDR3 spells CASSQGLAGTNTGELFF. In DNA form, the CDR3 reads TGCGCCAGCAGCCAAGGCCTAGCGGGGACGAACACCGGGGAGCTGTTTTTT.

With respect to this clonotype: One junction end does not reproduce the germline sequence, and a read error may be involved. This chain uses TRBV25-1 with TRBJ1-2, with D tentatively TRBD1 (5 bases). There are 16 residues in the CDR3. Germline V gene sequence: CDR1 MGHDK, CDR2 SYGVNS. CDR3 region: CASSEYFQGGTYAYTF. The CDR3 DNA is TGTGCCAGCAGTGAATACTTCCAGGGAGGGACCTATGCCTACACCTTC.